A single sample gave rise to the 21 T cell receptor beta chains below, sequenced in a study of T cell clonotyping in hematopoietic cell transplantation (dated by TCRdb to about 2021). Libraries were built with the immunoSEQ multiplex PCR assay. The table comes from immuneACCESS by way of TCRdb, which keeps in-frame sequences with V and J called. Part of the clones is missing from these tables; in studies checked, under half for an unresolved V gene and the rest for unknown reasons. The sample has 5,400 or so clones on record, around 30% of them singletons. The ten largest clonotypes hold around 17% of the sample. The time point label here, explained by the study, means: recipient sample about 28 days before transplant, after cytoreduction. This specimen consisted of peripheral blood mononuclear cells, obtained before stem cell transplant. Every receptor here comes from a man aged 50 to 60 with myelofibrosis. Some clones in this sample may be carry-over from other donors' samples.

This clone was seen a handful of times. V gene TRBV25-1 combines with J gene TRBJ1-6, with 9 nucleotides matching TRBD1. Germline V gene lookup returns CDR1 MGHDK and CDR2 SYGVNS. Losses at the gene ends were 6 bases for V and 3 bases for J; bases not matched to a gene: 3. The CDR3 covers 15 residues. In DNA form, the CDR3 reads TGTGCCAGCAGGGGACAGGGACTCTATAATTCACCCCTCCACTTT. Residues: CASRGQGLYNSPLHF.

The chain has TRBV30 and TRBJ1-2; TRBD1 might be the D (5 bases). Germline V gene sequence: CDR1 GTSNPN, CDR2 SVGIG (reference sequence). Trimming shortened V by 3 bases and J by 0 bases, and 8 bases separated the two germline ends. This CDR3 is built from 13 residues. The CDR3 spells CAWRGGTNYGYTF. In nucleotides, the CDR3 is TGTGCCTGGAGGGGGGGGACTAACTATGGCTACACCTTC.

This clone occurred a few times. J is TRBJ2-7 and V is TRBV30; D possibly corresponds to TRBD1 (5 bases). V was pared by 2 bases and J by 6 bases, with 14 bases between. This CDR3 spans 13 amino acids. Germline CDR1 and CDR2: GTSNPN and SVGIG (reference sequence). CDR3 sequence: CAWSLGQVGEQYF. The CDR3 region has the DNA TGTGCCTGGAGTCTGGGGCAGGTCGGCGAGCAGTACTTC.

This clone was found a few times. The chain uses TRBV28 and TRBJ1-1; no clear D gene. The CDR3 has 13 amino acids. Germline CDR1 and CDR2: MDHEN and SYDVKM. The ends were cut back, 5 bases at V and 6 bases at J, with 13 bases in the middle. CDR3 nucleotide sequence: TGTGCCAGCAGTCCCGACTGGAGACCTGAAGCTTTCTTT. It specifies CASSPDWRPEAFF.

The chain employs TRBV30 and TRBJ2-2; D remains unclear. The CDR3 runs to 12 residues. CDR1 is GTSNPN and CDR2 is SVGIG in the germline V gene (reference sequence). V gave up 1 base and J gave up 5 bases, with 5 bases separating them. The CDR3 nucleotides read TGTGCCTGGAGTGAGGTAACCGGGGAGCTGTTTTTT. Translated: CAWSEVTGELFF.

This chain connects TRBV30 to TRBJ1-1; D gene unclear. There are 14 residues in the CDR3. V lost 0 bases and J lost 6, with 14 bases in between. Per the germline V gene, CDR1 is GTSNPN and CDR2 is SVGIG (reference sequence). The CDR3 sequence is CAWSVVGLRAEAFF. DNA for the CDR3: TGTGCCTGGAGTGTGGTGGGGTTGAGGGCTGAAGCTTTCTTT.

This clone was recorded a few times. V gene TRBV29-1 combines with J gene TRBJ1-1; 8 positions agree with TRBD1. Germline CDR1 is SQVTM and CDR2 is ANQGSEA. The V gene end was trimmed by 6 bases and the J gene end by 3 bases; junction bases not matched to a gene: 12. CDR3 length: 15 amino acids. As DNA, the CDR3 is TGCAGCGTGTTTTCAGGGGGCGGCGGGGACACTGAAGCTTTCTTT. Its translation: CSVFSGGGGDTEAFF. Combining the CDR3 with reference TRBV29-1 and TRBJ1-1 gives the whole variable domain SAVISQKPSRDICQRGTSLTIQCQVDSQVTMMFWYRQQPGQSLTLIATANQGSEATYESGFVIDKFPISRPNLTFSTLTVSNMSPEDSSIYLCSVFSGGGGDTEAFFGQGTRLTVV.

The V gene is TRBV30, the J gene TRBJ1-2; no clear D. Trimming stripped 0 bases from V and 8 bases from J, with 19 bases between. This CDR3 has 15 amino acids. Germline CDR1 GTSNPN, CDR2 SVGIG (reference sequence). This CDR3 reads CAWSVPGLRQTGYTF. The DNA for the CDR3 is TGTGCCTGGAGTGTACCAGGCCTCCGTCAGACGGGCTACACCTTC.

The V gene is TRBV2, the J gene TRBJ2-6; no firm D call. The CDR3 covers 19 residues. The germline V gene encodes CDR1 SNHLY and CDR2 FYNNEI. V gave up 4 bases and J gave up 0 bases, with 19 bases separating them. The CDR3 here is CASSVRQNPTNSGANVLTF. In nucleotides, the CDR3 is TGTGCCAGCAGTGTCCGTCAGAACCCTACAAACTCTGGGGCCAACGTCCTGACTTTC.

The chain employs TRBV29-1 and TRBJ1-2; D gene uncertain. CDR1 and CDR2 (germline): SQVTM, ANQGSEA. V was trimmed by 6 bases and J by 6 bases, leaving 5 bases between them. The CDR3 contains 9 residues. The CDR3 sequence: CSVADGYTF. In DNA form, the CDR3 reads TGCAGCGTAGCGGATGGCTACACCTTC.

The V gene is TRBV30, the J gene TRBJ1-1; TRBD1 is a possible D gene (6 bases). From germline, CDR1 is GTSNPN and CDR2 SVGIG (reference sequence). The CDR3 length is 12 residues. V was pared by 3 bases and J by 5 bases, with 10 bases between. CDR3 loop: CAWSQGWTEAFF. In nucleotides, the CDR3 is TGTGCCTGGAGCCAGGGGTGGACTGAAGCTTTCTTT.

This clone was seen more than once but under ten times. The DNA for the CDR3 is TGTGCCAGCAGCCAAGATCGGGGACCGTACACCGGGGAGCTGTTTTTT. Translated: CASSQDRGPYTGELFF. This chain joins TRBV4-2 and TRBJ2-2, with D possibly being TRBD1 or TRBD2 (5 bases each). Germline CDR1 LGHNA, CDR2 YNFKEQ. The CDR3 contains 16 residues. Trimming took off 0 bases at V and 3 bases at J, with 11 bases between the two ends.

The genes are TRBV6-5 and TRBJ2-7; D unresolved. Germline CDR1 is MNHEY and CDR2 is SVGAGI. The CDR3 has 15 amino acids. The V and J ends lost 0 bases and 4 bases respectively, with 13 bases between them. The CDR3 nucleotides are TGTGCCAGCAGTTACTCGTTGACAAAACCGTACGAGCAGTACTTC. Its protein product is CASSYSLTKPYEQYF.

J is TRBJ1-1 and V is TRBV6-6; tentatively, D is TRBD1 (5 bases). Germline V gives CDR1 MNHNY, CDR2 SVGAGI (reference sequence). The CDR3 is 13 amino acids. The germline V and J ends were trimmed by 6 bases and 1 base, with 9 bases remaining between them. CDR3 sequence reads: CASRAGQNTEAFF. The DNA of the CDR3 is TGTGCCAGCAGGGCAGGACAGAACACTGAAGCTTTCTTT.

V is TRBV19 and J is TRBJ2-5; D is perhaps TRBD1 (5 bases). V was pared by 5 bases and J by 1 base, with 8 bases between. The CDR3 runs to 13 residues. CDR1 and CDR2 (germline): LNHDA, SQIVND (reference sequence). The CDR3 coding sequence is TGTGCCAGTAGTTCCGACAGCCAAGAGACCCAGTACTTC. Its protein product is CASSSDSQETQYF.

The rearrangement links TRBV6-5 to TRBJ2-7; perhaps TRBD2 as D (5 bases). Germline V gene lookup returns CDR1 MNHEY and CDR2 SVGAGI. The CDR3 totals 14 residues. The V end lost 0 bases, the J end lost 4 bases, and 10 bases lay between the germline ends. The CDR3 coding sequence is TGTGCCAGCAGTTACTCCGGGATGGGATACGAGCAGTACTTC. It yields the protein CASSYSGMGYEQYF.

The chain combines TRBV30 with TRBJ2-3; a weak D match, TRBD1 (6 bases). Per the germline V gene, CDR1 is GTSNPN and CDR2 is SVGIG (reference sequence). Trimming removed 5 bases from V and 2 bases from J, with 8 bases in between. The CDR3 runs 12 residues. The CDR3 here is CAWGGSTDTQYF. In DNA, the CDR3 is TGTGCCTGGGGGGGCTCCACAGATACGCAGTATTTT.

This clone appeared a few times. V gene TRBV25-1 combines with J gene TRBJ1-6, with a tentative D call TRBD1 (5 bases). Germline V gene data show CDR1 as MGHDK and CDR2 as SYGVNS. The CDR3 has 13 residues. V was shortened by 3 bases and J by 10 bases, with 10 bases between the two germline ends. In DNA form, the CDR3 reads TGTGCCAGCAGTGAGTTGGGGGGATCACCCCTCCACTTT. Translation gives CASSELGGSPLHF. Supplemented by reference TRBV25-1 and TRBJ1-6, the full variable domain reads EADIYQTPRYLVIGTGKKITLECSQTMGHDKMYWYQQDPGMELHLIHYSYGVNSTEKGDLSSESTVSRIRTEHFPLTLESARPSHTSQYLCASSELGGSPLHFGNGTRLTVT.

A few counts support this clone. The chain links TRBV28 to TRBJ1-1; no clear D gene. V lost 7 bases to trimming and J lost 2 bases, with 14 bases between them. CDR1 is MDHEN, CDR2 SYDVKM, per germline. The CDR3 is 14 amino acids. CDR3 DNA: TGTGCCAGCAAAAGACCCGTCAGTAACACTGAAGCTTTCTTT. Translation gives CASKRPVSNTEAFF.

Judged by abundance, this clone is medium-sized. The chain employs TRBV6-6 and TRBJ1-1, with 8 bases fitting TRBD1. This CDR3 region has 15 residues. The V segment lost 2 bases and the J segment 0 bases; nucleotides outside the gene matches: 2. Germline lookup yields CDR1 MNHNY and CDR2 SVGAGI (reference sequence). CDR3 protein: CASSYDRGMNTEAFF. CDR3 DNA sequence: TGTGCCAGCAGTTACGACAGGGGAATGAACACTGAAGCTTTCTTT.

V gene TRBV30 combines with J gene TRBJ1-1; a possible D gene is TRBD1 (5 bases). Trimming removed 6 bases from V and 3 bases from J, with 11 bases in between. The CDR3 consists of 12 residues. Germline values: CDR1 GTSNPN, CDR2 SVGIG (reference sequence). For the CDR3, the DNA is TGTGCCTGTACCAGGGTGGACACTGAAGCTTTCTTT. Translating it yields CACTRVDTEAFF.